This T cell receptor (beta chain) derives from a study of early T cells in non-severe SARS-CoV-2 infection. About this clonotype itself: Its antigen is still unknown.

Germline values: CDR1 SEHNR, CDR2 FQNEAQ (reference sequence). V gave up 0 bases and J gave up 0 bases, with 4 bases separating them. The CDR3 is 14 amino acids. Each cDNA molecule carried a unique molecular identifier. TCRdb passed the 5' RACE reads through MiXCR, listing each CDR3 protein once. The sample consists of around 71,000 distinct CDR3 sequences, approximately 11% of them appearing once. Study-wide results and limits: Private and CD4 specificities were missed by VDJdb matching, skewed to anti-spike CD8.

The receptor comes from an adult who was a healthcare worker with PCR-confirmed SARS-CoV-2 infection or an uninfected control (not recorded which). The starting material was whole blood, obtained at baseline. V gene TRBV7-9 combines with J gene TRBJ2-3; D uncertain. The CDR3 nucleotides are TGTGCCAGCAGCTTAGCTAGTAGCACAGATACGCAGTATTTT. Translation: CASSLASSTDTQYF.